This record concerns one T cell receptor beta chain sequence. Its antigen remains unidentified. The second PCR ran about 6 to 11 cycles with a sample-barcoded 5' primer and J-beta primers. A 12-random-nucleotide template-switch adaptor tagged each cDNA molecule. All samples yielded 3 million or more CDR3-containing paired-end reads. TCRdb processed the 5' RACE reads anew with MiXCR; each CDR3 protein has one entry. Of 540,000 or so distinct CDR3 sequences listed, around half are singletons. RNA extraction gave at least 6 micrograms of total RNA per sample. This sample was included in a study of blood T cells in healthy people across ages. Study-wide points: Higher diversity and more naive CD4+ cells were features of long-lived donors, compared to aged donors.

V trimming: 3 bases; J trimming: 8 bases; junction bases outside the gene matches: 4. The CDR3 covers 12 residues. Germline assignment: CDR1 DFQATT and CDR2 SNEGSKA (reference sequence). Specimen: blood. The TCR originated in an elderly man in good health. This rearrangement joins TRBV20-1 to TRBJ1-1, with 9 bases identical to TRBD1. CDR3 region: CSASGQGPEAFF. CDR3 sequence (DNA): TGCAGTGCTAGTGGACAGGGGCCAGAAGCTTTCTTT.